The clone carrying this TCR beta chain was found once. The antigen remains undetermined. Template material for amplifying TCR beta CDR3 regions consisted of RNA transcripts. RT-PCR in the first round (using the HTBI primer set) targeted the TCR CDR3. TCRdb itself ran the multiplex PCR reads through MiXCR, one entry per CDR3 protein. There are 660,000 or so distinct CDR3 sequences in the sample; 45% occur only once, and about 7.7% lies in the top ten. CDR1 SQVTM and CDR2 ANQGSEA come from the germline V gene. The CDR3 totals 12 residues. V lost 4 bases, J lost 6 bases, and 13 bases lay in between. Together with thyroid ultrasound, orbital computed tomography, serum thyroxine and TRAb, clinical symptoms were used for diagnoses. This entry belongs to a study of T cells in Graves' hyperthyroidism and ophthalmopathy. Study-wide results and limits: The authors' 13 V-J model separated ophthalmopathy from stable hyperthyroidism.

The sequenced sample was peripheral blood or thyroid tissue (not recorded which). V and J are TRBV29-1 and TRBJ2-7; a weak D match, TRBD1 (5 bases). This sequence originates from an adult man with Graves' disease, either hyperthyroidism or ophthalmopathy (not recorded which). The CDR3 here is CSVGNGQFEQYF. CDR3 nucleotides: TGCAGCGTTGGGAACGGACAATTCGAGCAGTACTTC.